This T cell receptor (beta chain) originates from a study of CD8+ T cells in alopecia areata (dated 2018 in TCRdb). Study-wide context: The treated patients took part in an open-label pilot trial in which moderate-to-severe alopecia areata was treated with oral tofacitinib at 5 to 10 mg twice daily. Tofacitinib was administered for 6 to 18 months, and 6 months of follow-up off drug were then conducted to assess delayed response and recurrence. In treated patients, disease severity was measured using the SALT score, which gives the percentage of scalp surface area affected. The study used high-throughput TCRbeta sequencing to examine T cell clonal expansion in alopecia areata, in both the C3H/HeJ mouse model and human patients. Scalp tissue and sorted CD4+ and CD8+ peripheral blood T cells from patchy and totalis/universalis alopecia areata patients and from healthy controls were covered by human TCRbeta sequencing. Biopsies were taken from tofacitinib-treated patients at baseline and again at 4 and 24 weeks into treatment, and several of those patients also had a later scalp biopsy. Clonality in the scalp was compared among normal scalp (n=4), patchy alopecia areata scalp (n=8), and alopecia totalis/universalis scalp (n=8). RNA was extracted with the PAXgene miRNA kit for fixed scalp, the miRNeasy kit for PBMCs, and the RNeasy kit for mouse skin. Amplification of TCRbeta CDR3 regions was done by immunoSEQ multiplex PCR using 35 Vbeta forward primers and 13 Jbeta reverse primers.

CDR3 length: 11 amino acids, cysteine to phenylalanine. Only CDR3 DNA is held: 33 bases, read in frame from base 1. CDR1 and CDR2, per the germline V gene, are MNHEY and SVGAGI. V lost 6 bases and J lost 8 bases; the stretch between them is 11 bases long. Libraries were constructed by the immunoSEQ multiplex PCR assay. For TCR sequencing, RNA was extracted from every sample and reverse transcribed into cDNA to serve as template. First-strand cDNA was synthesized using SuperScript III with a 2:1 mix of oligo-dT and random hexamers. Amplification bias was assessed with a synthetic immune receptor repertoire, and residual bias was removed computationally. Per the authors' processing: Raw reads were preprocessed for error removal, and CDR3 was defined according to IMGT conventions as running from the conserved cysteine to phenylalanine. Clonality was calculated as 1 minus Shannon entropy normalized by log2 of the number of productive unique TCRs. Whether scalp clones were CD4 or CD8 was inferred by matching scalp TCRbeta sequences against CD4 and CD8 repertoires sorted from blood. TCRdb provides this immuneACCESS table in a form limited to in-frame rearrangements. Some clones are lacking; in checked studies, under half of them reflect an unresolved V gene, and why the rest are absent is not known. That table is the source of V, J and clone size, and D and trimming were worked out from the DNA. This sample lists approximately 180,000 clones; approximately 52% were detected once. The ten largest make up 16% of the sample.

The treatment or condition label, as the study defines it: oral pan-JAK inhibitor, 5-10 mg twice daily. Peripheral blood and lesional scalp punch biopsies were obtained from patients with alopecia areata. PBMCs were isolated by density centrifugation and stained for CD3, CD4 and CD8, and CD4+ and CD8+ T cells were sorted on a FACSAria. Study-level results and caveats: Shared TCR sequences between patients were less evident than in mice, which may be partly attributable to HLA diversity in the patient population. Tofacitinib significantly lowered scalp clonality and the number of expanded CD8+ clones among the top 100 scalp clones. Because the treated cohort was small and included a single nonresponder, larger studies are needed to assess links between baseline CD8+ expansion and response. Unlike mouse skin, where gammadelta T cells dominate, normal human skin contains resident alphabeta T cells that get sequenced too, which complicates analysis of the scalp TCR repertoire. During tofacitinib treatment, many expanded lesional clones remained in scalp and blood, and this persistence may partly explain relapse after treatment is stopped. Compared with normal scalp, lesional scalp, particularly in alopecia totalis/universalis, had higher clonality and more expanded CD8+ clones, which suggests antigenic drive.

A note on this clone: Its binding antigen is unknown. Base qualities are not provided; no much larger clone lies one nucleotide away.

This receptor was obtained from a human donor with alopecia areata. The specimen comprised CD4+ T cells sorted from blood, sampled at roughly week 58, from a patient treated with tofacitinib. The chain employs TRBV6-5 and TRBJ2-7, with no confidently assigned D gene. The encoded CDR3 is CASRTPSQQYF. The DNA is TGTGCCAGCAGGACTCCAAGCCAGCAGTACTTC.